Sequencing of this TCR beta chain was carried out in a study of Graves' ophthalmopathy and Graves' hyperthyroidism. Study-wide points: Ophthalmopathy progression predictions by the model showed 72.22% specificity and roughly 70% sensitivity.

This clonotype appeared many times. The antigen is undetermined. Germline CDR1 is SGHDN and CDR2 is FVKESK. The V and J ends lost 1 base and 5 bases respectively, with 9 bases between them. The CDR3 consists of 13 residues. RNA transcripts yielded amplified TCR beta CDR3 regions. Second-round multiplex PCR came after a first-round RT-PCR that employed HTBI primers. TCRdb reanalysed the multiplex PCR reads using MiXCR and keeps one entry per CDR3 protein. This sample has over a million distinct CDR3 sequences; about 38% occur once, and the top ten carry around 10%. This chain connects TRBV14 to TRBJ2-7, with D tentatively TRBD1 or TRBD2 (5 bases each). Sequencing used peripheral blood or thyroid tissue (not recorded which). The clonotype originates from an adult man with Graves' hyperthyroidism. CDR3: CASSQGRDHEQYF. DNA of the CDR3: TGTGCCAGCAGCCAAGGCAGGGACCACGAGCAGTACTTC.